This T cell receptor beta chain was documented in a study of CD8 T cells in Susac syndrome. This clonotype showed up just once. With random hexamers, 0.5 to 1 ug RNA was reverse transcribed. TCRdb called the immunoSEQ multiplex PCR reads again in MiXCR, with one record for every CDR3 protein. The sample records some 260,000 distinct CDR3 sequences, 90% to 95% being singletons. CDR3 size: 17 residues. V dropped 3 bases and J dropped 2; count of bases not matched to a gene: 6. Germline V lookup: CDR1 SGHTA, CDR2 FQGNSA. The specimen sequenced was CD4+ T cells from PBMCs. The chain has TRBV7-2 and TRBJ2-2; 10 positions match TRBD2. The source of this sequence is a human donor with multiple sclerosis. CDR3 sequence: CASSFSSGRSNTGELFF. In DNA, the CDR3 is TGTGCCAGCAGCTTTTCTAGCGGGAGATCTAACACCGGGGAGCTGTTTTTT.